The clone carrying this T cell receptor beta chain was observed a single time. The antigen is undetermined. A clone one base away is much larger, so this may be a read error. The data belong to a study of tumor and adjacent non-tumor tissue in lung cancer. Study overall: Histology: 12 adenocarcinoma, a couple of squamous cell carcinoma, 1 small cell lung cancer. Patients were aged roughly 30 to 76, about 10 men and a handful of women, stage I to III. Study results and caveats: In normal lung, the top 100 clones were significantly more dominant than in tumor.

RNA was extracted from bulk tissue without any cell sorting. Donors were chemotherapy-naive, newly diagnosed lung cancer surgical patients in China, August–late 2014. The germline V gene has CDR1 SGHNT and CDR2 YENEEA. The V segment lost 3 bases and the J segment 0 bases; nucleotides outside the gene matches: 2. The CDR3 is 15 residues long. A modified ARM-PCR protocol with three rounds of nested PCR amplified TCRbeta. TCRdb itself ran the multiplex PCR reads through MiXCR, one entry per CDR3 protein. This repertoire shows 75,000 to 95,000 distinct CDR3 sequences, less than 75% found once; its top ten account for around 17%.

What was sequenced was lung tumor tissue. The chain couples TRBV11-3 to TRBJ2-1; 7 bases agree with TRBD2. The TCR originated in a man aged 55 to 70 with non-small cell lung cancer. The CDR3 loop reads CASSFASGSYNEQFF. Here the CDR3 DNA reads TGTGCCAGCAGCTTTGCTAGCGGCTCCTACAATGAGCAGTTCTTC.